This T cell receptor (beta chain) is drawn from a study of regulatory T cells in long-lasting Graves disease. HTBI primers from iRepertoire and Arm-PCR of CDR3 regions yielded the TCR beta libraries. From the multiplex PCR reads, TCRdb called clonotypes with MiXCR, one entry per CDR3 protein. Among about 340,000 distinct CDR3 sequences listed, less than 20% were seen once. This clonotype showed up many times. Documented time point: persistent/refractory GD, antithyroid drugs over 5 years with positive TRAb. From PBMCs, RNA was extracted and then used to make the TCR library. This sequence was found in a female donor with Graves disease. The sequences come from peripheral blood mononuclear cells (PBMCs), collected when the disease was refractory, from a patient treated with antithyroid drugs.

For the CDR3, the DNA is TGTGCCAGCAGTATAGACTCCTCTCCGGGAGTGGAGCAGTACTTC. This encodes CASSIDSSPGVEQYF. This sequence joins TRBV2 and TRBJ2-7; D might be TRBD2 (6 bases). Trimming removed 5 bases at V and 7 bases at J, with 21 bases between. CDR3 size: 15 residues. The V gene's germline CDR1 is SNHLY and CDR2 FYNNEI.